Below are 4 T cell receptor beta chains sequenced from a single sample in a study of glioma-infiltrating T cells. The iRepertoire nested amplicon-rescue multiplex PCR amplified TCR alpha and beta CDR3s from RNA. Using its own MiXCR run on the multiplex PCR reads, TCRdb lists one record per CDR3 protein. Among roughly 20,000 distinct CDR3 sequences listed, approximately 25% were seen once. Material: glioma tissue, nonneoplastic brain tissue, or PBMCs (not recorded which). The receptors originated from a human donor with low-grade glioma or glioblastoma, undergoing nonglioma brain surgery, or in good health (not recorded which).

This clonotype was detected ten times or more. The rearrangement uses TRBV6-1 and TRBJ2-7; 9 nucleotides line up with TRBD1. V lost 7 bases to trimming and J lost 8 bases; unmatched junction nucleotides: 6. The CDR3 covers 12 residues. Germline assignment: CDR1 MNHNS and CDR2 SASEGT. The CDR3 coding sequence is TGTGCCAGCACACAGGGGGCTTTCAAGCAGTACTTC. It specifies CASTQGAFKQYF.

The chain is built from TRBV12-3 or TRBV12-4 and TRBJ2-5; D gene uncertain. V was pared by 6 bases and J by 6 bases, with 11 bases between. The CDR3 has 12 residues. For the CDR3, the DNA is TGTGCCAGCAGCACTCTAGAACAGACCCAGTACTTC. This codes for CASSTLEQTQYF.

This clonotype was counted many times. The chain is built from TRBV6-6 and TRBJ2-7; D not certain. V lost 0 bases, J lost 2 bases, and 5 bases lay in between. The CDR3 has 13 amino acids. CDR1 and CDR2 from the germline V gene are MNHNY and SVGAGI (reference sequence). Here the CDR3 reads CASSYSSPYEQYF. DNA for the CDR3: TGTGCCAGCAGTTACTCGTCCCCCTACGAGCAGTACTTC.

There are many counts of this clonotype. The CDR3 DNA reads TGTGCCAGCAGCAGCCTCGGGACAGGGGGCCCTGAAGCTTTCTTT. This sequence encodes CASSSLGTGGPEAFF. This chain joins TRBV2 and TRBJ1-1; 12 positions match TRBD1. Germline CDR1 reads SNHLY; CDR2 reads FYNNEI. The CDR3 totals 15 residues. Trimming at V came to 6 bases and at J to 6 bases, leaving 8 bases not matched to a gene.